Listed here is a single T cell receptor beta chain. Its cognate antigen is unknown. Profiling relied on immunoSEQ multiplex PCR, and the TCRdb table lists in-frame clones only, not all of them. The sample yields roughly 190,000 clones, 90% to 95% seen once. The data derive from a study of T cell responses to AZD1222 COVID-19 vaccine. Study-wide findings and caveats: Reportedly, nearly half the spike-specific TCRs target unmutated variant regions. Every sample of the repertoires postdated the peak T cell response. Clonal diversity may have been underestimated in mostly white British donors.

This specimen consisted of peripheral blood, obtained on day 0 of AZD1222 vaccination. The sequence came from an adult in good health.

Here the CDR3 DNA reads TGTGCCAGCTCAAAATCAGGCAGTCTATACGACACTGAAGCTTTCTTT. Its protein is CASSKSGSLYDTEAFF. This chain joins TRBV18 and TRBJ1-1; D remains ambiguous. In germline, CDR1 is KGHSH, CDR2 LQKENI. This CDR3 region has 16 residues. Between the trimmed V and J ends, which lost 5 bases and 3 bases, there was a span of 19 bases.